These 20 T cell receptor beta chains share one sample of origin, sequenced in a study of CD8+CD57+ T cells in acquired aplastic anemia. TCR beta VDJ combinations and CDR3 sequences were profiled from genomic DNA. One entry per CDR3 protein, called by TCRdb with MiXCR from the reads. The data contain roughly 160,000 distinct CDR3 sequences, 65% to 75% of them singletons. An expansion of CD8+CD57+ cells by flow cytometry had been shown in patients chosen for sequencing. Material for sequencing was sorted CD4+, CD8+, or CD8+CD57+ T cells (not recorded which) from PBMCs. The receptors come from a human donor with aplastic anemia.

The chain is built from TRBV19 and TRBJ2-1; D gene uncertain. The CDR3 totals 11 residues. Trimming stripped 3 bases from V and 9 bases from J, with 6 bases between. Looked up from germline, CDR1 is LNHDA and CDR2 is SQIVND (reference sequence). DNA of the CDR3: TGTGCCAGTAGTATGGGTGGTGAGCAGTTCTTC. This codes for CASSMGGEQFF.

The gene calls are TRBV5-4 and TRBJ2-7, with 15 nucleotides matching TRBD2. The CDR3 totals 16 residues. Germline V CDR1 and CDR2: SGHNT, YYREEE (reference sequence). Germline trimming cut 2 bases from V and 4 bases from J; bases unmatched to any gene: 4. CDR3: CASSFGGTSGRYEQYF. CDR3 in DNA: TGTGCCAGCAGCTTCGGCGGGACTAGCGGGAGGTACGAGCAGTACTTC.

This chain uses TRBV7-9 with TRBJ2-7, with 7 bases that match TRBD1. Germline V gene sequence: CDR1 SEHNR, CDR2 FQNEAQ (reference sequence). The CDR3 spans 14 residues. The ends lost 5 bases at V and 4 bases at J; junction bases unmatched: 8. Written as DNA, the CDR3 is TGTGCCAGCAGCATTCGACAGGGTCATTACGAGCAGTACTTC. This encodes CASSIRQGHYEQYF.

V usage is TRBV7-3 and J usage is TRBJ2-3; the D gene could be TRBD1 or TRBD2 (6 bases each). Germline loops: CDR1 SGHTA, CDR2 FQGTGA. The CDR3 runs 13 residues. The CDR3 protein is CASGGTLTDTQYF. DNA of the CDR3: TGTGCTAGCGGAGGGACACTCACAGATACGCAGTATTTT.

The sample holds a few counts of this clonotype. The CDR3 DNA reads as TGTGCCAGCAGGGAGCGGCTCACCGGGGAGCTGTTTTTT. It is translated as CASRERLTGELFF. The chain recombines TRBV2 with TRBJ2-2, with D tentatively TRBD2 (5 bases). This CDR3 is 13 amino acids long. Trimming shortened V by 6 bases and J by 4 bases, and 9 bases separated the two germline ends. Germline lookup yields CDR1 SNHLY and CDR2 FYNNEI.

The gene calls are TRBV20-1 and TRBJ2-1; D might be TRBD1 (7 bases). Germline V lookup: CDR1 DFQATT, CDR2 SNEGSKA (reference sequence). Trimming removed 5 bases from V and 2 bases from J, with 16 bases in between. The CDR3 is 15 residues long. The CDR3 DNA reads TGCAGTGCTTCCTATCCAGGGGGGCCCTACAATGAGCAGTTCTTC. Translated, it gives CSASYPGGPYNEQFF.

This clonotype was seen a handful of times. Here the CDR3 reads CATSAGTDIQETQYF. CDR3 DNA sequence: TGTGCCACCAGTGCGGGGACAGACATCCAAGAGACCCAGTACTTC. The V call is TRBV24-1, the J call TRBJ2-5; 7 nucleotides agree with TRBD1. Germline CDR1 is KGHDR and CDR2 is SFDVKD. V was pared by 5 bases and J by 1 base, with 6 bases of the junction left unmatched. This CDR3 contains 15 residues.

The chain employs TRBV4-1 and TRBJ2-7; D gene ambiguous. This CDR3 has 13 residues. V lost 1 base, J lost 0 bases, and 4 bases lay in between. Germline assignment: CDR1 MGHRA and CDR2 YSYEKL. DNA for the CDR3: TGCGCCAGCAGCCAAGTGAGCTCCTACGAGCAGTACTTC. Translating it yields CASSQVSSYEQYF.

The CDR3 DNA follows: TGCGCCAGCAGCTTGACAGCAAATAGCAATCAGCCCCAGCATTTT. Protein product: CASSLTANSNQPQHF. The rearrangement uses TRBV5-1 and TRBJ1-5; no definite D call. This CDR3 is 15 amino acids long. CDR1 is SGHRS, CDR2 YFSETQ, per germline. Between the trimmed V and J ends, which lost 1 base and 0 bases, there was a span of 8 bases.

This chain uses TRBV2 with TRBJ2-5; 8 bases are a match to TRBD1. Germline V gene sequence: CDR1 SNHLY, CDR2 FYNNEI. V dropped 6 bases and J dropped 5; count of bases not matched to a gene: 5. The CDR3 is made up of 13 amino acids. The CDR3 reads CASRPGQGETQYF. CDR3 sequence (DNA): TGTGCCAGCAGACCCGGACAGGGTGAGACCCAGTACTTC.

The chain carries TRBV5-1 and TRBJ1-1; 9 bases align to TRBD1. J was trimmed by 8 bases and V by 4 bases; bases with no gene match: 6. The germline V gene has CDR1 SGHRS and CDR2 YFSETQ. The CDR3 length is 13 residues. CDR3 amino acids: CASSTTGGGEAFF. The CDR3 coding sequence is TGCGCCAGCAGCACAACAGGGGGCGGGGAAGCTTTCTTT.

This chain links TRBV11-2 with TRBJ2-1, with D possibly matching TRBD2 (5 bases). This CDR3 spans 15 amino acids. Per germline, CDR1 SGHAT and CDR2 FQNNGV. The V end lost 5 bases, the J end lost 0 bases, and 11 bases lay between the germline ends. The CDR3 coding sequence is TGTGCCAGCAGCGCCTCTAGCCACTCCTACAATGAGCAGTTCTTC. This gives the protein CASSASSHSYNEQFF.

The V gene is TRBV2, the J gene TRBJ1-4; tentative D call: TRBD1 (6 bases). The CDR3 is 12 residues long. The germline V gene encodes CDR1 SNHLY and CDR2 FYNNEI. V was trimmed by 7 bases and J by 8 bases, leaving 11 bases between them. The CDR3 region is CASTWQGEKLFF. CDR3 DNA: TGTGCCAGCACTTGGCAGGGGGAAAAACTGTTTTTT.

This clonotype has a handful of counts. V is TRBV20-1 and J is TRBJ1-6; possibly TRBD1 for D (5 bases). Trimming stripped 3 bases from V and 7 bases from J, with 10 bases between. The CDR3 loop spans 13 amino acids. From germline, CDR1 is DFQATT and CDR2 SNEGSKA (reference sequence). The CDR3 DNA reads as TGCAGTGCTAGGGGGGTCAGGAATTCACCCCTCCACTTT. Translation: CSARGVRNSPLHF.

This chain joins TRBV20-1 and TRBJ2-5; weak D call: TRBD1 (6 bases). The CDR3 is made up of 13 amino acids. V lost 6 bases and J lost 3, with 14 bases in between. The germline V gene encodes CDR1 DFQATT and CDR2 SNEGSKA (reference sequence). CDR3 protein: CSAGHEGKETQYF. The CDR3 bases are TGCAGTGCGGGACATGAGGGGAAAGAGACCCAGTACTTC.

The chain links TRBV29-1 to TRBJ2-7, with unresolved D. The germline gives CDR1 SQVTM, CDR2 ANQGSEA. The CDR3 totals 14 residues. V was trimmed by 5 bases and J by 0 bases, leaving 14 bases between them. The DNA of the CDR3 is TGCAGCGTTACCCGGACCTCAAGCTCCTACGAGCAGTACTTC. This translates into CSVTRTSSSYEQYF.

The CDR3 DNA follows: TGTGCCAGCAGTGACGGGGCTAGCGGGGAGCTGTTTTTT. It codes for CASSDGASGELFF. This chain uses TRBV6-4 with TRBJ2-2; tentatively, D is TRBD1 (5 bases). The CDR3 contains 13 residues. CDR1 is MRHNA, CDR2 SNTAGT, per germline. Trimming shortened V by 2 bases and J by 7 bases, and 8 bases separated the two germline ends.

The chain is built from TRBV7-9 and TRBJ2-1, with D perhaps assigned TRBD1 or TRBD2 (5 bases each). There are 13 residues in the CDR3. CDR1 is SEHNR, CDR2 FQNEAQ, per germline (reference sequence). Trimming removed 2 bases from V and 8 bases from J, with 10 bases in between. CDR3 DNA sequence: TGTGCCAGCAGCTTACCAGGGACCGATGAGCAGTTCTTC. Encoded protein: CASSLPGTDEQFF. Complete variable domain (other parts from reference TRBV7-9 and TRBJ2-1): DTGVSQNPRHKITKRGQNVTFRCDPISEHNRLYWYRQTLGQGPEFLTYFQNEAQLEKSRLLSDRFSAERPKGSFSTLEIQRTEQGDSAMYLCASSLPGTDEQFFGPGTRLTVL.

The rearrangement links TRBV10-2 to TRBJ2-7; D perhaps matches TRBD1 (9 bases). This CDR3 has 14 residues. V lost 6 bases to trimming and J lost 5 bases, with 17 bases between them. Germline lookup yields CDR1 WSHSY and CDR2 SAAADI. The CDR3 nucleotides are TGCGCCAGCAGACCGGGAGGGACAGGGAACGAGCAGTACTTC. It translates to CASRPGGTGNEQYF.

The genes are TRBV20-1 and TRBJ2-5; D is unresolved. This CDR3 is built from 14 residues. Trimming took off 3 bases at V and 7 bases at J, with 18 bases between the two ends. Per germline, CDR1 DFQATT and CDR2 SNEGSKA (reference sequence). The CDR3 DNA sequence: TGCAGTGCTAGCCTTGTCCCTCAGAAAGGGACCCAGTACTTC. Translated, it gives CSASLVPQKGTQYF.